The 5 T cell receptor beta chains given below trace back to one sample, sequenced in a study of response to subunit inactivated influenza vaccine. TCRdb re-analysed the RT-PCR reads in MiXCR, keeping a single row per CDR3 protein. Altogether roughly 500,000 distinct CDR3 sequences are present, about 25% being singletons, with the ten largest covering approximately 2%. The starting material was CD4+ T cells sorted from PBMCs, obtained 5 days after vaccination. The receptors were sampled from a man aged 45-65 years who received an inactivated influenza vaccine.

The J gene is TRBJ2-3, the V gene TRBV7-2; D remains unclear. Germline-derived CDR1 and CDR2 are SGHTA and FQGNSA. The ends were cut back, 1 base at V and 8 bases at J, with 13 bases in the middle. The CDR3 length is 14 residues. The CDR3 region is CASSLDHSASTQYF. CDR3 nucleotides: TGTGCCAGCAGCTTAGACCACTCGGCTTCTACGCAGTATTTT.

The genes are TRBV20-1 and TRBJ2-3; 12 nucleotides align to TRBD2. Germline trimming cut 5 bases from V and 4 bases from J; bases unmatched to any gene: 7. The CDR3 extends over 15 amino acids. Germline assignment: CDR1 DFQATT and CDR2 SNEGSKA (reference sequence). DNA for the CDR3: TGCAGTGCTGCTACTAGCGGGGGGAGGTCAGATACGCAGTATTTT. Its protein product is CSAATSGGRSDTQYF.

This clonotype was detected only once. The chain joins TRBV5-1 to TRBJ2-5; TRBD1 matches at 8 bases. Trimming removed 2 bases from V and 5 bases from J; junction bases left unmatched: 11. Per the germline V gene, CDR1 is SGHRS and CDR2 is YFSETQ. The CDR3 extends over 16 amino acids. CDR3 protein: CASSLNGQGRGETQYF. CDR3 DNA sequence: TGCGCCAGCAGCTTAAACGGACAGGGTAGAGGGGAGACCCAGTACTTC. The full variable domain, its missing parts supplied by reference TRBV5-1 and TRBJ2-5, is KAGVTQTPRYLIKTRGQQVTLSCSPISGHRSVSWYQQTPGQGLQFLFEYFSETQRNKGNFPGRFSGRQFSNSRSEMNVSTLELGDSALYLCASSLNGQGRGETQYFGPGTRLLVL.

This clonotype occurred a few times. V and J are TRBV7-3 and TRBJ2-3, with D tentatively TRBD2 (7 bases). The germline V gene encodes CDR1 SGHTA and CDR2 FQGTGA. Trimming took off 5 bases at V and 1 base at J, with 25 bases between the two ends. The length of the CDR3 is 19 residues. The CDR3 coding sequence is TGTGCCAGCAGCCCCCTAGGGGGAAGCGGGAAAGGCGGCACAGATACGCAGTATTTT. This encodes CASSPLGGSGKGGTDTQYF.

The CDR3 sequence is CSAKRTGTNTEAFF. CDR3 coding DNA: TGCAGTGCTAAGCGGACAGGGACGAACACTGAAGCTTTCTTT. This chain uses TRBV20-1 with TRBJ1-1; 8 bases fit TRBD1. The CDR3 contains 14 residues. Trimming removed 4 bases from V and 1 base from J; junction bases left unmatched: 5. Germline CDR1 DFQATT, CDR2 SNEGSKA (reference sequence).